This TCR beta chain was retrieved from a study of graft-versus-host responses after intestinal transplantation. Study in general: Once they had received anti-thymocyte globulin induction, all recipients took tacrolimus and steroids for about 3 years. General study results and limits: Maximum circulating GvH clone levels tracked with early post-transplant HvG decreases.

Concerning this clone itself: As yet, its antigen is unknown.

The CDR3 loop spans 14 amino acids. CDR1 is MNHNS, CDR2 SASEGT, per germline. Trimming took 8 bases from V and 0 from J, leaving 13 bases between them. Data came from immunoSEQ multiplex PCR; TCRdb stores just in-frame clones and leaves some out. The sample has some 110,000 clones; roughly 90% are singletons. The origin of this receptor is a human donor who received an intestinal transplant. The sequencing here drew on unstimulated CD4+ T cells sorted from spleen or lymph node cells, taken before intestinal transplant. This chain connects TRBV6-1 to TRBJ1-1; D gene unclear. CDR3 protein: CASFWTNMNTEAFF. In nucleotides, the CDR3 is TGTGCCAGCTTTTGGACGAACATGAACACTGAAGCTTTCTTT.